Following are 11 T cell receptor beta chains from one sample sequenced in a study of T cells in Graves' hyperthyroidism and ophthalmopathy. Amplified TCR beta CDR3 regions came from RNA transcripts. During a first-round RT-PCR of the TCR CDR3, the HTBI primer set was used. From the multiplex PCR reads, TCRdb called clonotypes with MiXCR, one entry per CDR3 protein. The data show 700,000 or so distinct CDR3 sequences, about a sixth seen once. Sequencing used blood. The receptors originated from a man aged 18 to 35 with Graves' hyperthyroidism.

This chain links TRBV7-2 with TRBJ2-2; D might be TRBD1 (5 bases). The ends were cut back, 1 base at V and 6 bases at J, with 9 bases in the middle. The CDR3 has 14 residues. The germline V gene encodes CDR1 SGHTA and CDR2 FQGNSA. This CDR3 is CASSLGVGAGELFF. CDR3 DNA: TGTGCCAGCAGCTTAGGTGTAGGGGCCGGGGAGCTGTTTTTT.

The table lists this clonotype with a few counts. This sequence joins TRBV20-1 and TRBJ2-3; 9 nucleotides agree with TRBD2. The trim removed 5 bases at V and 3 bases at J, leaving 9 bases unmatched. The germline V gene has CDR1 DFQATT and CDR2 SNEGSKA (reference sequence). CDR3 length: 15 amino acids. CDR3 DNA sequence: TGCAGTGCTTATCCTCTAGCGGGACGGACAGATACGCAGTATTTT. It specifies CSAYPLAGRTDTQYF.

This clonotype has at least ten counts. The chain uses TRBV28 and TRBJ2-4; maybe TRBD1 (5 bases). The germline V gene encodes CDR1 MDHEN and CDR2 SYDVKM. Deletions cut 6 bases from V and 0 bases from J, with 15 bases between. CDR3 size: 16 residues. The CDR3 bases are TGTGCCAGCAGCCCAGCCGGACAACTAGCCAAAAACATTCAGTACTTC. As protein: CASSPAGQLAKNIQYF.

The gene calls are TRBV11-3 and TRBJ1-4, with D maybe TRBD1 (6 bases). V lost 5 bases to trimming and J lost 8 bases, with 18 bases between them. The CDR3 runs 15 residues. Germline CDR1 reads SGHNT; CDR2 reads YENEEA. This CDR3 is CASSATGKLREKLFF. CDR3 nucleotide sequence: TGTGCCAGCAGCGCAACAGGGAAACTTCGCGAAAAACTGTTTTTT. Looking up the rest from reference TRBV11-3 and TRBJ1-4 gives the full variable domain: EAGVVQSPRYKIIEKKQPVAFWCNPISGHNTLYWYLQNLGQGPELLIRYENEEAVDDSQLPKDRFSAERLKGVDSTLKIQPAELGDSAVYLCASSATGKLREKLFFGSGTQLSVL.

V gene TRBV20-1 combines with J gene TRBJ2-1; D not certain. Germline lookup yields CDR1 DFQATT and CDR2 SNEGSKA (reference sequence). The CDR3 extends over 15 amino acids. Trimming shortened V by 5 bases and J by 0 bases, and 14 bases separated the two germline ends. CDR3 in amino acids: CSALSLALSYNEQFF. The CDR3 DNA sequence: TGCAGTGCTCTTTCCTTGGCCCTCTCCTACAATGAGCAGTTCTTC.

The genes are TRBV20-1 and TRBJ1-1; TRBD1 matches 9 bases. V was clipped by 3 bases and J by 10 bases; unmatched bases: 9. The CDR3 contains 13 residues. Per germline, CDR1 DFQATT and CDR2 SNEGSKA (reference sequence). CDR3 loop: CSASRDREFGAFF. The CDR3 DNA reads TGCAGTGCTAGCCGGGACAGGGAGTTTGGAGCTTTCTTT.

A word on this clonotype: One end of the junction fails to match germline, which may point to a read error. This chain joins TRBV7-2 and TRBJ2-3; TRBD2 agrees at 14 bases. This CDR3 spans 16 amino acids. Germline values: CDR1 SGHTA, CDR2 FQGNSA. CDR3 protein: CAGSSGLAGGGDTQYF. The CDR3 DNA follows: TGTGCCGGCAGCTCAGGACTAGCGGGAGGTGGAGATACGCAGTATTTT.

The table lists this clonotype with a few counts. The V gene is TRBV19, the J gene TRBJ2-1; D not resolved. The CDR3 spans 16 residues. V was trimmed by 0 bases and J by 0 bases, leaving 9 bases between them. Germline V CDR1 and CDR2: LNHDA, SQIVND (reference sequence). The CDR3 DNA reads TGTGCCAGTAGTATAGACACAGTAAGCTCCTACAATGAGCAGTTCTTC. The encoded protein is CASSIDTVSSYNEQFF.

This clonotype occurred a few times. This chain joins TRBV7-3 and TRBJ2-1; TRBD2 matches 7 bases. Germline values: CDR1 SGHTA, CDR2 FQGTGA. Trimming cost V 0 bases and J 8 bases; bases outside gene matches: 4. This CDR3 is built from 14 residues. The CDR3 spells CASSLTSGGHEQFF. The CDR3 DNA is TGTGCCAGCAGCTTAACTTCGGGAGGACATGAGCAGTTCTTC. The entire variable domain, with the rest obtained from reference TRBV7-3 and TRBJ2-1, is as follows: GAGVSQTPSNKVTEKGKYVELRCDPISGHTALYWYRQSLGQGPEFLIYFQGTGAADDSGLPNDRFFAVRPEGSVSTLKIQRTERGDSAVYLCASSLTSGGHEQFFGPGTRLTVL.

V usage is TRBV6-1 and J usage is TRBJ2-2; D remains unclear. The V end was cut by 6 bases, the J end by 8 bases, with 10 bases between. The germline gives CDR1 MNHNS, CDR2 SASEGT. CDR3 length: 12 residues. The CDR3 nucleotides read TGTGCCAGCAGAAAGACCCCAGGGGAGCTGTTTTTT. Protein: CASRKTPGELFF.

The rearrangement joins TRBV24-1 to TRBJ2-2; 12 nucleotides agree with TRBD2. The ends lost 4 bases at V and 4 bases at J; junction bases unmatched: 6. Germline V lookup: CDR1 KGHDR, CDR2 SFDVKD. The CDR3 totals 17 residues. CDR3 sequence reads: CATSESATSGSTGELFF. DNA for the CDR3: TGTGCCACCAGTGAATCAGCGACTAGCGGGAGCACCGGGGAGCTGTTTTTT.